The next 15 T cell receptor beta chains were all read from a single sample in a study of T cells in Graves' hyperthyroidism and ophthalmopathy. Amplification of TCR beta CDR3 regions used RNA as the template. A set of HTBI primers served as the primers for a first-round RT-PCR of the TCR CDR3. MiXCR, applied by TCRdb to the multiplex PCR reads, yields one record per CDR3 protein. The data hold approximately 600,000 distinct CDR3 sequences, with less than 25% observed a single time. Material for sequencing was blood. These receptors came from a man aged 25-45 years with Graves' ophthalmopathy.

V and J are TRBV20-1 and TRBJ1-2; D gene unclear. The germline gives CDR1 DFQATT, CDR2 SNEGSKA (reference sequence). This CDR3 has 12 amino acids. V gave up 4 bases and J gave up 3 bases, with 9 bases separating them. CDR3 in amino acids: CSAKDLDYGYTF. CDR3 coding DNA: TGCAGTGCTAAGGACCTTGACTATGGCTACACCTTC.

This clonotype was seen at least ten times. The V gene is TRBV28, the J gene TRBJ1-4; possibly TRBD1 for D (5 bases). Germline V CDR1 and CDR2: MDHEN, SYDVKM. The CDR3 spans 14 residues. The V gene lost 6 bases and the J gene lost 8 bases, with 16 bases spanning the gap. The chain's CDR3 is CASSQGFGGEKLFF. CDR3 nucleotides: TGTGCCAGCAGCCAGGGTTTCGGGGGAGAAAAACTGTTTTTT.

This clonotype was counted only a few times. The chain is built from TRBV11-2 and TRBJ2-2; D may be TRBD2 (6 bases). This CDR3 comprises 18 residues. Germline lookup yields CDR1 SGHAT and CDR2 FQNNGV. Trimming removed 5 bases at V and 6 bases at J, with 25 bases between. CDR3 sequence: CASSQAPTGVRRAGELFF. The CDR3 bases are TGTGCCAGCAGCCAAGCGCCTACGGGAGTAAGGAGGGCCGGGGAGCTGTTTTTT. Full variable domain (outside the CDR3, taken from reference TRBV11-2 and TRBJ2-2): EAGVAQSPRYKIIEKRQSVAFWCNPISGHATLYWYQQILGQGPKLLIQFQNNGVVDDSQLPKDRFSAERLKGVDSTLKIQPAKLEDSAVYLCASSQAPTGVRRAGELFFGEGSRLTVL.

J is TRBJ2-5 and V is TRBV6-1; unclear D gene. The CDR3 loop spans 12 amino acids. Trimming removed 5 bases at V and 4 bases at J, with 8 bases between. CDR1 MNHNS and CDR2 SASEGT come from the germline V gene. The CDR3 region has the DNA TGTGCCAGCAGTAGCAGCGTAGAGACCCAGTACTTC. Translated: CASSSSVETQYF.

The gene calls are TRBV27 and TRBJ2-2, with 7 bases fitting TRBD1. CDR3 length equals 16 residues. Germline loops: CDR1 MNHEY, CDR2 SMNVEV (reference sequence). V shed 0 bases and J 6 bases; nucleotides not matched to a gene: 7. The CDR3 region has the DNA TGTGCCAGCAGTTTATCAGGACAGGTTGAGGCCGGGGAGCTGTTTTTT. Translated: CASSLSGQVEAGELFF.

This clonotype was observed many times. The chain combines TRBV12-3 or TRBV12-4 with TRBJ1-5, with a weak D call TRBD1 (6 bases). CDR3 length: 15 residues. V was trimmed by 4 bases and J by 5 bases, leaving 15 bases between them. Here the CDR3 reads CASSSDSLGHQPQHF. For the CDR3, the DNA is TGTGCCAGCAGTTCGGACAGCCTCGGGCATCAGCCCCAGCATTTT.

CDR3 region: CATSFPGLAGDEDTQYF. The CDR3 DNA sequence: TGTGCCACCAGCTTCCCGGGACTAGCGGGAGATGAAGATACGCAGTATTTT. The J gene is TRBJ2-3, the V gene TRBV24-1, with TRBD2 identical over 14 bases. Germline loops: CDR1 KGHDR, CDR2 SFDVKD. The CDR3 sequence is 17 residues long. The J segment lost 5 bases and the V segment lost 7 bases, leaving 10 bases of the junction unmatched.

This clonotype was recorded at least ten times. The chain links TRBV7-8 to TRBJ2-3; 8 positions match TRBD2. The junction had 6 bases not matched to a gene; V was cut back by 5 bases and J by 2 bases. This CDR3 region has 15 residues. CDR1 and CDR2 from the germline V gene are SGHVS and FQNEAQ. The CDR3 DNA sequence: TGTGCCAGCAGCACAGCGGGAGCCCTCACAGATACGCAGTATTTT. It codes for CASSTAGALTDTQYF.

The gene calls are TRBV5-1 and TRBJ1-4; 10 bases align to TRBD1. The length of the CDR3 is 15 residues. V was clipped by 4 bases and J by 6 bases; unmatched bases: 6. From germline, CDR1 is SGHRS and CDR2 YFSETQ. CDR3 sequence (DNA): TGCGCCAGCAGCCCGGAGGGACAGGGGTATGAAAAACTGTTTTTT. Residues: CASSPEGQGYEKLFF. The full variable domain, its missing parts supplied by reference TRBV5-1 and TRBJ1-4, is KAGVTQTPRYLIKTRGQQVTLSCSPISGHRSVSWYQQTPGQGLQFLFEYFSETQRNKGNFPGRFSGRQFSNSRSEMNVSTLELGDSALYLCASSPEGQGYEKLFFGSGTQLSVL.

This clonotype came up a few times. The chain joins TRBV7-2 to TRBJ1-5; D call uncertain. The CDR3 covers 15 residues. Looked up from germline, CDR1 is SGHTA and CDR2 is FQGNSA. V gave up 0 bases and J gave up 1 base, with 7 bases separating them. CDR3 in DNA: TGTGCCAGCAGCTTAGCGGTGGGGAGCAATCAGCCCCAGCATTTT. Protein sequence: CASSLAVGSNQPQHF. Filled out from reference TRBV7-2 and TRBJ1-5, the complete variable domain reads GAGVSQSPSNKVTEKGKDVELRCDPISGHTALYWYRQSLGQGLEFLIYFQGNSAPDKSGLPSDRFSAERTGGSVSTLTIQRTQQEDSAVYLCASSLAVGSNQPQHFGDGTRLSIL.

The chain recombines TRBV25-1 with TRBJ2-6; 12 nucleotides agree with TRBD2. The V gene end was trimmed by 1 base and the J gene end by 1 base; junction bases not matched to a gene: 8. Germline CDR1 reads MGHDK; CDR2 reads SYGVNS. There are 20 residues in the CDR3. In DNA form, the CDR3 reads TGTGCCAGCAGTGAATTTGGCGCCGGGACTAGCGGGTCTGGGGCCAACGTCCTGACTTTC. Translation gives CASSEFGAGTSGSGANVLTF.

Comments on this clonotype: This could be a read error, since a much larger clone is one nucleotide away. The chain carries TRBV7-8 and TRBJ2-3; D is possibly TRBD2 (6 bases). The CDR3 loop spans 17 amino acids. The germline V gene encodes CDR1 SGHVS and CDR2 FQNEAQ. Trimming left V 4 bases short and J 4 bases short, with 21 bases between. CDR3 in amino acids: CASSSLALGSGADTQYF. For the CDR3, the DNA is TGTGCCAGCAGCTCCTTAGCCCTCGGGAGTGGCGCAGATACGCAGTATTTT.

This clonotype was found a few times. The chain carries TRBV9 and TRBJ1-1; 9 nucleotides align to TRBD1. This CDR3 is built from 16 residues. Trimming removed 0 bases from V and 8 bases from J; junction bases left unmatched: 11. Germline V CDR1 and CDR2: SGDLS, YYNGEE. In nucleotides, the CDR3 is TGTGCCAGCAGCGTAGGCGGTGGAGGCGGACAGGGGGAAGCTTTCTTT. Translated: CASSVGGGGGQGEAFF. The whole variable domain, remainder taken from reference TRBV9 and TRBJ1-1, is DSGVTQTPKHLITATGQRVTLRCSPRSGDLSVYWYQQSLDQGLQFLIQYYNGEERAKGNILERFSAQQFPDLHSELNLSSLELGDSALYFCASSVGGGGGQGEAFFGQGTRLTVV.

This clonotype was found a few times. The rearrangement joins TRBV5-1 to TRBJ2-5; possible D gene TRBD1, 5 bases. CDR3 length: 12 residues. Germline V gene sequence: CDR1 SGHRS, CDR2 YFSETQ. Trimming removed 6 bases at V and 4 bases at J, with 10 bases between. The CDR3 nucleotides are TGCGCCAGCAAATGGGGCGGAGAGACCCAGTACTTC. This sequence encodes CASKWGGETQYF.

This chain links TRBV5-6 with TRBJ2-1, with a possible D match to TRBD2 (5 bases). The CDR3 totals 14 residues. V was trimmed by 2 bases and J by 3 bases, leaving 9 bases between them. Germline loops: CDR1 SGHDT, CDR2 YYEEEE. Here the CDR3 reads CASSLNGNYNEQFF. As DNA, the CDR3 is TGTGCCAGCAGCTTAAACGGGAACTACAATGAGCAGTTCTTC.